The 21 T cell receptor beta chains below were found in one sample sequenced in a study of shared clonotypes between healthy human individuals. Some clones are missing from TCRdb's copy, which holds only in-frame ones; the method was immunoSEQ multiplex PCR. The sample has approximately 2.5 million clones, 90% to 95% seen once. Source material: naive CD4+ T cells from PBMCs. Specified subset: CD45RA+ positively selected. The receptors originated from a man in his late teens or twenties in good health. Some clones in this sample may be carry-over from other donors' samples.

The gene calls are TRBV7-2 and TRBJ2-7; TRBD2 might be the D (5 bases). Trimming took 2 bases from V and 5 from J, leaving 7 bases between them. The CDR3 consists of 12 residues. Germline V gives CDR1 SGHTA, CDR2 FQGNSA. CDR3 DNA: TGTGCCAGCAGCTTAACTAGTAACGAGCAGTACTTC. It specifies CASSLTSNEQYF.

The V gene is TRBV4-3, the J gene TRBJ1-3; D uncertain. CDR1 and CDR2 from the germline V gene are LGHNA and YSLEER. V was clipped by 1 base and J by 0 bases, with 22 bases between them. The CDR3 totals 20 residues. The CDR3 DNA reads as TGCGCCAGCAGCCAAGGGTCCCCCCGGTCCGGGTCCAGCTCTGGAAACACCATATATTTT. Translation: CASSQGSPRSGSSSGNTIYF.

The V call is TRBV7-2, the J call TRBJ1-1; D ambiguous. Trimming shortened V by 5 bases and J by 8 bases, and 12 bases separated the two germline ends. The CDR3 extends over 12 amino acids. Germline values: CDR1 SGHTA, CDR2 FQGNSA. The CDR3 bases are TGTGCCAGCAGCGTCCGGGGATGGGAAGCTTTCTTT. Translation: CASSVRGWEAFF.

The DNA of the CDR3 is TGTGCCAGCTGGCAGACCCTTTCTGGGGCCAACGTCCTGACTTTC. Protein: CASWQTLSGANVLTF. This sequence joins TRBV6-1 and TRBJ2-6; D remains ambiguous. V lost 8 bases and J lost 1, with 12 bases in between. The CDR3 extends over 15 amino acids. CDR1 is MNHNS, CDR2 SASEGT, per germline.

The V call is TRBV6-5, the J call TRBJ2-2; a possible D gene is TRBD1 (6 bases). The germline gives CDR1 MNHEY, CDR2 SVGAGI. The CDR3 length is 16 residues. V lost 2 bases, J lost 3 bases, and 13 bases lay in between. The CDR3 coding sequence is TGTGCCAGCAGTTACCGGACAGAGACCTACACCGGGGAGCTGTTTTTT. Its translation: CASSYRTETYTGELFF.

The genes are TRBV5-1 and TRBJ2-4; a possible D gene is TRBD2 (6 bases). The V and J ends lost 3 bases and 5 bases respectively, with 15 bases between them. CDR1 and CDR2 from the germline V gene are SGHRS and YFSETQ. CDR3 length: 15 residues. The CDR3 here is CASSSRNSGENIQYF. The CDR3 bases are TGCGCCAGCAGCTCCCGTAATAGCGGCGAAAACATTCAGTACTTC.

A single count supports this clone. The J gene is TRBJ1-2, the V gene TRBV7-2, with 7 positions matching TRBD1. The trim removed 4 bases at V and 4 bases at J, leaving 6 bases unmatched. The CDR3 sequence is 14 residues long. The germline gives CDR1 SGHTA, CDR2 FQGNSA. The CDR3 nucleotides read TGTGCCAGCAGCTCTTCGGCAGGGGGCTATGGCTACACCTTC. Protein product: CASSSSAGGYGYTF.

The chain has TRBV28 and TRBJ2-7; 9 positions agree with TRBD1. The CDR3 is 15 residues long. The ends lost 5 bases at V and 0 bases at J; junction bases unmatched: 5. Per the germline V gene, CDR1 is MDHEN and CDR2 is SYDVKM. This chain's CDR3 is CASSPRDRASYEQYF. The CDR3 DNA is TGTGCCAGCAGTCCTAGGGACAGGGCCTCCTACGAGCAGTACTTC.

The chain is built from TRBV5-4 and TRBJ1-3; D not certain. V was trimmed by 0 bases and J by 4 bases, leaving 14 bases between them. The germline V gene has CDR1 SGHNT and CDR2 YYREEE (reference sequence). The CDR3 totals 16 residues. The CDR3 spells CASSLGGGSAGNTIYF. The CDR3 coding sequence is TGTGCCAGCAGCTTGGGGGGAGGGTCCGCAGGAAACACCATATATTTT.

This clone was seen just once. For the CDR3, the DNA is TGTGCCAGTTTAATTAGCGGGAGGCTCTCCTACAATGAGCAGTTCTTC. Its protein product is CASLISGRLSYNEQFF. The rearrangement links TRBV2 to TRBJ2-1; the match to TRBD2 covers 10 bases. Trimming removed 9 bases from V and 0 bases from J; junction bases left unmatched: 8. This CDR3 spans 16 amino acids. The germline V gene has CDR1 SNHLY and CDR2 FYNNEI. The variable domain in full, with the rest retrieved from reference TRBV2 and TRBJ2-1, is EPEVTQTPSHQVTQMGQEVILRCVPISNHLYFYWYRQILGQKVEFLVSFYNNEISEKSEIFDDQFSVERPDGSNFTLKIRSTKLEDSAMYFCASLISGRLSYNEQFFGPGTRLTVL.

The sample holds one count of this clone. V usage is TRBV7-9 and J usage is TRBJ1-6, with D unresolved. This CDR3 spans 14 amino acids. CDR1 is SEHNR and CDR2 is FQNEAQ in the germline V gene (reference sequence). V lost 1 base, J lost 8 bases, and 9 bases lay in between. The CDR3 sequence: CASSLGMADSPLHF. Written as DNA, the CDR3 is TGTGCCAGCAGCTTAGGAATGGCGGATTCACCCCTCCACTTT.

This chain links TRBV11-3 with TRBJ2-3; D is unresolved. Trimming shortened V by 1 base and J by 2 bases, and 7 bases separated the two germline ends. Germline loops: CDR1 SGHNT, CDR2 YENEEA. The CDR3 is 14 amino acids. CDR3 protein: CASSLGGVTDTQYF. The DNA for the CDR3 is TGTGCCAGCAGCTTAGGCGGCGTCACAGATACGCAGTATTTT.

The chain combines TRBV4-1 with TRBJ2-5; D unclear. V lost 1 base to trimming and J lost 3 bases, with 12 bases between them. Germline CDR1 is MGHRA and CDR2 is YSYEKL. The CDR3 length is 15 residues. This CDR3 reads CASSQGAARKETQYF. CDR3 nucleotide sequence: TGCGCCAGCAGCCAAGGAGCAGCGCGGAAAGAGACCCAGTACTTC.

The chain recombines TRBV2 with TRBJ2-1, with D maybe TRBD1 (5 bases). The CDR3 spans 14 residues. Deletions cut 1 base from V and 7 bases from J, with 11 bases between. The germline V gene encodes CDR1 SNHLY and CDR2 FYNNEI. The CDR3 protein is CASSEVGLPNEQFF. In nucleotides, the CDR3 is TGTGCCAGCAGTGAAGTGGGGCTCCCGAATGAGCAGTTCTTC.

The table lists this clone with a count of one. This chain's CDR3 is CASRTDWERLAGSYEQYF. The CDR3 DNA reads as TGCGCCAGCAGAACGGACTGGGAGCGCCTAGCGGGATCCTACGAGCAGTACTTC. The V gene is TRBV5-1, the J gene TRBJ2-7, with TRBD2 matching over 9 bases. J was trimmed by 1 base and V by 5 bases; bases with no gene match: 16. The length of the CDR3 is 18 residues. Germline values: CDR1 SGHRS, CDR2 YFSETQ.

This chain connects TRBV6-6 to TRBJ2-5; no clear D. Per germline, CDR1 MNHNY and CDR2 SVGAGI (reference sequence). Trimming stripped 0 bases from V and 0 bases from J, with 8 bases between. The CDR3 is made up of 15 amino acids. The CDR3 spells CASSYSTGYQETQYF. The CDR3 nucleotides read TGTGCCAGCAGTTACTCGACTGGTTACCAAGAGACCCAGTACTTC.

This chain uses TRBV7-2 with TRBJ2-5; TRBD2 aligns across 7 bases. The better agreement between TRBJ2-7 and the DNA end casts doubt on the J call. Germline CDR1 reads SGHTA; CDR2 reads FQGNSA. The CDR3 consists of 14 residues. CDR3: CASSLRDYTTEQYF. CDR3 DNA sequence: TGTGCCAGCAGCTTAAGGGACTATACTACCGAGCAGTACTTC.

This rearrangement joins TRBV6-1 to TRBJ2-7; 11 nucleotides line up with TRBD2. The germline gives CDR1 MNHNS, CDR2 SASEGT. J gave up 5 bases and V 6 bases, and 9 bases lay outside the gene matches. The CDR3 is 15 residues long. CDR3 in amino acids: CASRPLAGGPDEQYF. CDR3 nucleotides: TGTGCCAGCAGGCCTTTAGCGGGAGGGCCCGACGAGCAGTACTTC.

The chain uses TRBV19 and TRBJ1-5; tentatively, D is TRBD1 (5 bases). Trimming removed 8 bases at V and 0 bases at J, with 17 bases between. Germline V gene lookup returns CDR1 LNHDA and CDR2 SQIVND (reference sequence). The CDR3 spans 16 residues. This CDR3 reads CASHPRGDGSNQPQHF. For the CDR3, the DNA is TGTGCCAGTCACCCCCGGGGGGATGGTAGCAATCAGCCCCAGCATTTT.

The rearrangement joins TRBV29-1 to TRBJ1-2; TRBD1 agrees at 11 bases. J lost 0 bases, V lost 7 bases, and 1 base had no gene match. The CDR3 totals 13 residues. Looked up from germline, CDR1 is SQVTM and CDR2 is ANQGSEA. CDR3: CSGGQGANYGYTF. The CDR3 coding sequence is TGCAGCGGGGGACAGGGGGCTAACTATGGCTACACCTTC.

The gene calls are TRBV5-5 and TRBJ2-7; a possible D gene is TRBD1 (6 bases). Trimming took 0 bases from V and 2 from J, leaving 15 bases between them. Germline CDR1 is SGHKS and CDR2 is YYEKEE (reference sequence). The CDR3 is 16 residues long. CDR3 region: CASSLDPSGVTYEQYF. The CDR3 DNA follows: TGTGCCAGCAGCTTGGACCCATCAGGGGTTACCTACGAGCAGTACTTC.